Below, 18 T cell receptor beta chains from the same sample are listed, as sequenced in a study of T-cell memory formation after mild COVID-19. One entry per CDR3 protein, called by TCRdb with MiXCR from the 5' RACE reads. The sample records 350,000 to 500,000 distinct CDR3 sequences, around 17% being singletons. The sequenced sample was PBMCs or a T cell subset sorted from them (not recorded which). These receptors all come from a man aged 18 to 30 who had mild COVID-19 (a few samples of this study predate the infection). Cell type and time point are not known.

V and J are TRBV2 and TRBJ2-1; D might be TRBD1 or TRBD2, each matching 5 bases. The CDR3 spans 13 residues. Trimming shortened V by 3 bases and J by 7 bases, and 10 bases separated the two germline ends. Looked up from germline, CDR1 is SNHLY and CDR2 is FYNNEI. The CDR3 nucleotides read TGTGCCAGCAGTGATTACGAGGGGAATGAGCAGTTCTTC. It translates to CASSDYEGNEQFF.

This clonotype has only a few counts. The rearrangement links TRBV28 to TRBJ2-7; 9 positions agree with TRBD1. The J segment lost 9 bases and the V segment lost 4 bases, leaving 16 bases of the junction unmatched. CDR1 MDHEN and CDR2 SYDVKM come from the germline V gene. The CDR3 runs to 16 residues. The DNA of the CDR3 is TGTGCCAGCAGTTCCACCGGGACAGGGTATTTAGCGCGGCAGTACGTC. It specifies CASSSTGTGYLARQYV.

This chain uses TRBV3-1 with TRBJ1-4; D gene unclear. The CDR3 is made up of 15 amino acids. CDR1 is LGHDT and CDR2 is YNNKEL in the germline V gene (reference sequence). With 0 bases removed from V and 13 bases from J, the gap between germline ends came to 18 bases. For the CDR3, the DNA is TGTGCCAGCAGCCAAGATCTTAGGCGGACGGGTGGACTGTTTTTT. Protein product: CASSQDLRRTGGLFF.

This clonotype has a count of ten or more. This chain connects TRBV24-1 to TRBJ2-3, with 8 bases matching TRBD2. The CDR3 sequence is 14 residues long. The germline V gene has CDR1 KGHDR and CDR2 SFDVKD. With 4 bases clipped from V and 4 bases from J, the junction kept 3 bases outside the gene matches. CDR3 coding DNA: TGTGCCACCAGTGACGGGGGGGGGCCAGATACGCAGTATTTT. This sequence encodes CATSDGGGPDTQYF.

This sequence joins TRBV4-1 and TRBJ1-2, with a tentative D call TRBD1 (5 bases). Germline V gene sequence: CDR1 MGHRA, CDR2 YSYEKL. V was cut by 1 base and J by 3 bases, with 18 bases left in between. The CDR3 is 17 amino acids. The CDR3 sequence: CASSQVGAGRRDYGYTF. CDR3 bases: TGCGCCAGCAGCCAAGTCGGGGCAGGGCGTAGAGACTATGGCTACACCTTC.

This clonotype was observed a handful of times. The rearrangement uses TRBV2 and TRBJ2-7, with D hard to call. V was cut by 11 bases and J by 2 bases, with 19 bases left in between. CDR3 length: 14 amino acids. Germline V gives CDR1 SNHLY, CDR2 FYNNEI. The CDR3 spells CALRIPGSTYEQYF. The CDR3 coding sequence is TGTGCCCTCAGGATCCCCGGCAGCACCTACGAGCAGTACTTC.

This clonotype has only a few counts. The chain couples TRBV27 to TRBJ2-5; 11 bases map to TRBD2. The CDR3 spans 16 residues. Germline CDR1 MNHEY, CDR2 SMNVEV (reference sequence). The ends lost 0 bases at V and 4 bases at J; junction bases unmatched: 4. In nucleotides, the CDR3 is TGTGCCAGCAGTTTATCCCCGCTAGCGGGGGGAGAGACCCAGTACTTC. Translated: CASSLSPLAGGETQYF.

The chain is built from TRBV21-1 and TRBJ2-7; TRBD1 is taken as the D call from the table, unchecked against the DNA. TRBV21-1 corresponds to a pseudogene. The CDR3 totals 14 residues. As DNA, the CDR3 is TGTGCCAGCAGCAAAGTTGGCCCCAGGGACGAGCAGTACGTC. Translation: CASSKVGPRDEQYV.

This clonotype was recorded a few times. The V and J genes are TRBV5-1 and TRBJ1-2; D call uncertain. Germline V gene sequence: CDR1 SGHRS, CDR2 YFSETQ. This CDR3 has 14 residues. V was trimmed by 0 bases and J by 4 bases, leaving 10 bases between them. The CDR3 loop is CASSLGPPGYGYTF. As DNA, the CDR3 is TGCGCCAGCAGCTTGGGACCACCAGGCTATGGCTACACCTTC. The entire variable domain, with the rest obtained from reference TRBV5-1 and TRBJ1-2, is as follows: KAGVTQTPRYLIKTRGQQVTLSCSPISGHRSVSWYQQTPGQGLQFLFEYFSETQRNKGNFPGRFSGRQFSNSRSEMNVSTLELGDSALYLCASSLGPPGYGYTFGSGTRLTVV.

Worth noting for this clonotype: A read error may produce the germline difference seen at one junction end. The chain combines TRBV29-1 with TRBJ2-1, with a weak D call TRBD2 (6 bases). CDR1 is SQVTM, CDR2 ANQGSEA, per germline. CDR3 length: 12 residues. The CDR3 sequence is CSVPGPGSEQLF. CDR3 DNA sequence: TGCAGCGTTCCGGGGCCCGGGAGTGAGCAGTTATTC.

V and J are TRBV20-1 and TRBJ2-5; D may be TRBD1 or TRBD2 (5 bases each). CDR3 length: 15 residues. Germline V gene lookup returns CDR1 DFQATT and CDR2 SNEGSKA (reference sequence). Trimming took 0 bases from V and 1 from J, leaving 12 bases between them. CDR3 in DNA: TGCAGTGCTAGAGAGGGGTCCGGGACCCAAGAGACCCAGTACTTC. This encodes CSAREGSGTQETQYF.

This clonotype was counted only a few times. V usage is TRBV3-1 and J usage is TRBJ2-3; either TRBD1 or TRBD2 may fit D (5 bases each). Germline lookup yields CDR1 LGHDT and CDR2 YNNKEL (reference sequence). CDR3 length: 14 residues. The V end was cut by 7 bases, the J end by 2 bases, with 13 bases between. The CDR3 sequence is CASTRGDPTDTQYF. As DNA, the CDR3 is TGTGCCAGCACAAGAGGGGACCCCACAGATACGCAGTATTTT.

The sample holds a few counts of this clonotype. Here the CDR3 reads CASSVGSGVDTQYF. The DNA for the CDR3 is TGTGCCAGCAGCGTGGGTAGCGGGGTTGATACGCAGTATTTT. V is TRBV9 and J is TRBJ2-3; 8 bases align to TRBD2. This CDR3 spans 14 amino acids. Germline-derived CDR1 and CDR2 are SGDLS and YYNGEE. The V and J ends lost 2 bases and 6 bases, in that order; junction bases with no gene match: 5.

The table lists this clonotype with a few counts. The CDR3 spells CASIGQGVAQETQYF. DNA of the CDR3: TGTGCCAGCATTGGACAGGGGGTAGCGCAAGAGACCCAGTACTTC. V usage is TRBV7-9 and J usage is TRBJ2-5; 10 nucleotides agree with TRBD1. Trimming at V came to 7 bases and at J to 2 bases, leaving 7 bases not matched to a gene. This CDR3 region has 15 residues. Germline V lookup: CDR1 SEHNR, CDR2 FQNEAQ (reference sequence).

The chain has TRBV5-5 and TRBJ1-3; possible D gene TRBD1, 5 bases. Germline CDR1 reads SGHKS; CDR2 reads YYEKEE (reference sequence). Deletions cut 2 bases from V and 4 bases from J, with 16 bases between. The CDR3 sequence is 16 residues long. The CDR3 loop reads CASSLSRQRGGNTIYF. The CDR3 bases are TGTGCCAGCAGCTTATCCCGACAGAGGGGCGGAAACACCATATATTTT. Full variable domain (remainder filled in from reference TRBV5-5 and TRBJ1-3): DAGVTQSPTHLIKTRGQQVTLRCSPISGHKSVSWYQQVLGQGPQFIFQYYEKEERGRGNFPDRFSARQFPNYSSELNVNALLLGDSALYLCASSLSRQRGGNTIYFGEGSWLTVV.

The rearrangement uses TRBV27 and TRBJ1-2; the D is unclear. V dropped 3 bases and J dropped 5 bases, with 13 bases sitting between them. The CDR3 sequence is 14 residues long. The germline V gene has CDR1 MNHEY and CDR2 SMNVEV (reference sequence). The CDR3 DNA is TGTGCCAGCAGTTTGAATCCCGGGATGTATGGCTACACCTTC. Amino acid sequence: CASSLNPGMYGYTF.

This clonotype was seen more than once but under ten times. V and J are TRBV4-2 and TRBJ1-1, with TRBD1 identical over 7 bases. V was clipped by 5 bases and J by 3 bases; unmatched bases: 6. The CDR3 extends over 14 amino acids. Germline V lookup: CDR1 LGHNA, CDR2 YNFKEQ. DNA for the CDR3: TGTGCCAGCAGCGACAGGGATAGGGACACTGAAGCTTTCTTT. Translating gives CASSDRDRDTEAFF.

This clonotype was seen a handful of times. The rearrangement joins TRBV3-1 to TRBJ1-4, with D possibly TRBD1 on 6 matching bases. CDR1 and CDR2 from the germline V gene are LGHDT and YNNKEL (reference sequence). The CDR3 spans 15 residues. V was trimmed by 4 bases and J by 7 bases, leaving 16 bases between them. Here the CDR3 DNA reads TGTGCCAGCAGCCGTTCGGGGGGCCACGGTGAAAAACTGTTTTTT. Its protein is CASSRSGGHGEKLFF.